This TCR beta chain was captured in a study of cytomegalovirus exposure and HLA in healthy donors. The CDR3 spans 15 residues. Trimming cost V 3 bases and J 3 bases, with 15 bases left between them. In germline, CDR1 is SNHLY, CDR2 FYNNEI. Each donor's status was that of a healthy bone marrow donor. The PCR had 60 Vbeta and 13 Jbeta primers. Clones were read by immunoSEQ multiplex PCR, and TCRdb kept only the in-frame ones, dropping some. In the table there are 150,000 to 200,000 clones, approximately 75% of which are singletons. The rearrangement uses TRBV2 and TRBJ2-7, with a weak D call TRBD2 (5 bases). Sequenced material: PBMCs. The origin of this receptor is a woman between 18 and 30 years old in good health and CMV-seronegative. The CDR3 protein is CASSDLQTGNYEQYF. The CDR3 nucleotides are TGTGCCAGCAGTGACCTCCAGACGGGAAACTACGAGCAGTACTTC.